These 2 T cell receptor beta chains were sequenced from one sample in a study of blood T cell repertoires in COVID-19 (dated by TCRdb to 2020 to 2022). Library preparation was by the immunoSEQ multiplex PCR assay. TCRdb mirrors the immuneACCESS table, restricted to in-frame sequences. Some clones are absent from its copies; in checked studies, under half trace to an unresolved V gene, and the reason for the others is unknown. The sample has roughly 140,000 clones on record, roughly 80% of them singletons. Clones ranked in the top ten supply roughly 3.6% of the sample. The sequencing input was peripheral blood. The receptor source for this set is a man in his 70s who had recovered from COVID-19.

The sample holds one count of this clone. The chain has TRBV28 and TRBJ2-1; D remains unclear. The CDR3 length is 13 residues. Germline V gives CDR1 MDHEN, CDR2 SYDVKM. Trimming shortened V by 2 bases and J by 7 bases, and 9 bases separated the two germline ends. The CDR3 nucleotides read TGTGCCAGCAGTTTAGTCAGTCCAAATGAGCAGTTCTTC. Protein product: CASSLVSPNEQFF.

In its sample, this clone was seen a few times. V and J are TRBV19 and TRBJ1-1; D possibly corresponds to TRBD1 (6 bases). Trimming left V 2 bases short and J 0 bases short, with 19 bases between. The germline CDR1 and CDR2 sequences are LNHDA and SQIVND (reference sequence). The CDR3 consists of 18 residues. CDR3 sequence (DNA): TGTGCCAGTAGTATATTGGGGCAGGGGCGTACCATGAACACTGAAGCTTTCTTT. Encoded protein: CASSILGQGRTMNTEAFF. Looking up the rest from reference TRBV19 and TRBJ1-1 gives the full variable domain: DGGITQSPKYLFRKEGQNVTLSCEQNLNHDAMYWYRQDPGQGLRLIYYSQIVNDFQKGDIAEGYSVSREKKESFPLTVTSAQKNPTAFYLCASSILGQGRTMNTEAFFGQGTRLTVV.